This T cell receptor beta chain was captured in a study of T cell repertoires in cytomegalovirus infection. Trimming pared 2 bases from V and 5 bases from J, leaving 5 bases between. The CDR3 loop spans 12 amino acids. TCRdb passed the reads through MiXCR, listing each CDR3 protein once. This table holds over 300,000 distinct CDR3 sequences, roughly 15% found once. This clonotype came up many times. This TCR came from a human donor in good health (CMV status not recorded). Some clones in this sample may be carry-over from other donors' samples. V usage is TRBV12-3 or TRBV12-4 and J usage is TRBJ2-3, with D hard to call. Sequencing was done on a sample of PBMCs. CDR3 amino acids: CASSLTLDTQYF. In nucleotides, the CDR3 is TGTGCCAGCAGTTTAACCCTAGATACGCAGTATTTT.